This TCR beta chain was captured by sequencing in a study of cytomegalovirus exposure and HLA in healthy donors. Trimming took off 8 bases at V and 6 bases at J, with 20 bases between the two ends. This CDR3 has 15 residues. Germline V gene lookup returns CDR1 KGHSY and CDR2 FQNENV. This clone was recorded once. As yet, its antigen is unknown. PCR employed 60 Vbeta and 13 Jbeta primers. The repertoire was sequenced with immunoSEQ multiplex PCR; TCRdb's copy has only in-frame clones and lacks some. The sample shows 180,000 or so clones, 80% to 90% of them seen only once. General study findings and limits: In a later analysis, productive TCRs from donors in an Asian-associated ancestry cluster reportedly carried fewer N-insertions than the cohort mean. Reported findings show TCR beta sequences accurately forecast HLA-A and HLA-B alleles in most subjects.

This chain uses TRBV16 with TRBJ2-1; D gene uncertain. Sequenced sample: PBMCs. This sequence was found in a man in his late teens or twenties in good health and CMV-seropositive. In nucleotides, the CDR3 is TGTGCCAGCTCGGGTCAAGCGCACACCCCCAATGAGCAGTTCTTC. It yields the protein CASSGQAHTPNEQFF.